These 17 T cell receptor beta chains were sequenced from one sample in a study of T cell responses to AZD1222 COVID-19 vaccine. The table came from immunoSEQ multiplex PCR; TCRdb's copy has only in-frame clones and leaves some out. This table holds about 97,000 clones, 70% to 90% found once. This specimen was peripheral blood, taken on day 0 of AZD1222 vaccination. These TCRs come from an adult in good health.

The chain recombines TRBV10-2 with TRBJ1-2, with TRBD1 identical over 10 bases. The CDR3 runs 14 residues. Germline CDR1 and CDR2: WSHSY and SAAADI. Losses at the gene ends were 5 bases for V and 6 bases for J; bases not matched to a gene: 6. DNA for the CDR3: TGCGCCAGCAGTAATAAGGACAGGGGGGATGGCTACACCTTC. Protein: CASSNKDRGDGYTF.

The chain employs TRBV2 and TRBJ1-6; perhaps TRBD1 as D (5 bases). This CDR3 has 14 amino acids. Germline CDR1 and CDR2: SNHLY and FYNNEI. Deletions cut 4 bases from V and 8 bases from J, with 12 bases between. The CDR3 loop is CASSVAGRDSPLHF. CDR3 bases: TGTGCCAGCAGTGTGGCAGGGCGGGATTCACCCCTCCACTTT.

In this sample, this clone turned up once. V usage is TRBV4-1 and J usage is TRBJ2-7; no clear D gene. CDR3 length: 14 amino acids. V was pared by 1 base and J by 2 bases, with 9 bases between. Germline CDR1 reads MGHRA; CDR2 reads YSYEKL. The CDR3 spells CASSQGHTTYEQYF. CDR3 coding DNA: TGCGCCAGCAGCCAAGGACACACTACCTACGAGCAGTACTTC.

The chain uses TRBV29-1 and TRBJ1-2; the D gene is possibly TRBD1 (6 bases). The CDR3 loop spans 12 amino acids. Germline CDR1 SQVTM, CDR2 ANQGSEA. Trimming pared 2 bases from V and 4 bases from J, leaving 8 bases between. This chain's CDR3 is CSVEPDSYGYTF. In DNA, the CDR3 is TGCAGCGTTGAACCGGACAGCTATGGCTACACCTTC.

This clone came up a few times. The chain combines TRBV5-1 with TRBJ1-1; no clear D. The germline gives CDR1 SGHRS, CDR2 YFSETQ. This CDR3 has 15 amino acids. Between the trimmed V and J ends, which lost 0 bases and 1 base, there was a span of 10 bases. The CDR3 DNA follows: TGCGCCAGCAGCTTGGGATCGGCCACGAACACTGAAGCTTTCTTT. Translating it yields CASSLGSATNTEAFF.

The chain employs TRBV6-5 and TRBJ2-5, with D perhaps TRBD2 (6 bases). The CDR3 sequence is 15 residues long. V lost 3 bases and J lost 5, with 16 bases in between. Germline CDR1 MNHEY, CDR2 SVGAGI. This CDR3 reads CASSYVWRGGETQYF. The DNA for the CDR3 is TGTGCCAGCAGTTATGTCTGGCGGGGTGGGGAGACCCAGTACTTC.

The J gene is TRBJ2-3, the V gene TRBV10-2; 12 nucleotides agree with TRBD2. The CDR3 is made up of 15 amino acids. Trimming removed 3 bases from V and 4 bases from J; junction bases left unmatched: 2. From germline, CDR1 is WSHSY and CDR2 SAAADI. The CDR3 reads CASSEGTSGPDTQYF. The CDR3 DNA sequence: TGCGCCAGCAGTGAAGGGACTAGCGGGCCAGATACGCAGTATTTT.

This chain connects TRBV10-2 to TRBJ1-1; D gene unclear. Germline CDR1 reads WSHSY; CDR2 reads SAAADI. There are 11 residues in the CDR3. Trimming removed 4 bases from V and 8 bases from J, with 8 bases in between. The CDR3 here is CASSGATEAFF. DNA of the CDR3: TGCGCCAGCAGTGGGGCTACCGAAGCTTTCTTT.

V is TRBV3-1 (or the pseudogene TRBV3-2) and J is TRBJ2-1; a possible D gene is TRBD2 (7 bases). Trimming cost V 7 bases and J 6 bases, with 16 bases left between them. CDR1 and CDR2 (germline): LGHDT, YNNKEL (reference sequence). This CDR3 comprises 14 residues. CDR3 DNA sequence: TGTGCCAGCACCTCCCGAAGGGGGGGCAATGAGCAGTTCTTC. As protein: CASTSRRGGNEQFF.

The chain uses TRBV4-3 and TRBJ1-3, with unresolved D. V was cut by 0 bases and J by 7 bases, with 4 bases left in between. This CDR3 region has 12 residues. Germline V gives CDR1 LGHNA, CDR2 YSLEER. CDR3 loop: CASSQDWNTIYF. The CDR3, as DNA: TGCGCCAGCAGCCAAGATTGGAACACCATATATTTT.

This clone showed up just once. The chain joins TRBV19 to TRBJ2-2, with unresolved D. V was shortened by 6 bases and J by 1 base, with 12 bases between the two germline ends. Germline-derived CDR1 and CDR2 are LNHDA and SQIVND (reference sequence). This CDR3 is 15 amino acids long. The chain's CDR3 is CASSSGSLNTGELFF. The CDR3 coding sequence is TGTGCCAGTAGCTCCGGGTCCTTGAACACCGGGGAGCTGTTTTTT. Based on the CDR3 plus reference TRBV19 and TRBJ2-2, the full variable domain is DGGITQSPKYLFRKEGQNVTLSCEQNLNHDAMYWYRQDPGQGLRLIYYSQIVNDFQKGDIAEGYSVSREKKESFPLTVTSAQKNPTAFYLCASSSGSLNTGELFFGEGSRLTVL.

The chain recombines TRBV29-1 with TRBJ2-3, with D possibly matching TRBD1 (6 bases). Per germline, CDR1 SQVTM and CDR2 ANQGSEA. V was pared by 2 bases and J by 6 bases, with 18 bases between. CDR3 length: 15 residues. The CDR3 loop is CSVESVLQGKDTQYF. The CDR3 region has the DNA TGCAGCGTTGAAAGTGTGCTACAGGGAAAGGATACGCAGTATTTT.

In DNA form, the CDR3 reads TGTGCCAGCAGTCCAAGGACGGGGAATGAAAAACTGTTTTTT. It encodes CASSPRTGNEKLFF. This sequence joins TRBV7-2 and TRBJ1-4; D not certain. The V gene's germline CDR1 is SGHTA and CDR2 FQGNSA. The V end lost 6 bases, the J end lost 5 bases, and 13 bases lay between the germline ends. The CDR3 totals 14 residues.

The chain carries TRBV27 and TRBJ2-2, with D unresolved. CDR3 length: 12 amino acids. Trimming cost V 2 bases and J 7 bases, with 5 bases left between them. Germline V lookup: CDR1 MNHEY, CDR2 SMNVEV (reference sequence). The CDR3 region has the DNA TGTGCCAGCAGTTTAATGGGCGGGGAGCTGTTTTTT. The encoded protein is CASSLMGGELFF.

This clone was observed once. This chain connects TRBV4-3 to TRBJ1-4, with 7 bases lining up with TRBD1. Germline CDR1 and CDR2: LGHNA and YSLEER. With V trimmed by 4 bases and J by 7 bases, 9 bases remained unmatched. The CDR3 is made up of 15 amino acids. The CDR3 DNA follows: TGCGCCAGCAGCCCCTTTTGGACAGGCGGTGAAAAACTGTTTTTT. Protein product: CASSPFWTGGEKLFF.

V usage is TRBV6-6 and J usage is TRBJ1-2; D unclear. Germline CDR1 reads MNHNY; CDR2 reads SVGAGI (reference sequence). The CDR3 length is 14 residues. Trimming took 10 bases from V and 3 from J, leaving 18 bases between them. The CDR3 loop reads CATSGQNVYYGYTF. The CDR3 nucleotides are TGTGCCACCTCCGGGCAGAACGTGTACTATGGCTACACCTTC.

This clone has more than one count but fewer than ten. The chain carries TRBV6-6 and TRBJ2-1; 8 nucleotides agree with TRBD1. The CDR3 length is 14 residues. V shed 7 bases, J shed 8 bases, and the junction held 10 bases outside the gene matches. Germline V gene data show CDR1 as MNHNY and CDR2 as SVGAGI (reference sequence). The CDR3, as DNA: TGTGCCAGCACTGTTCAGGGGGCGTGGGATGAGCAGTTCTTC. It specifies CASTVQGAWDEQFF.